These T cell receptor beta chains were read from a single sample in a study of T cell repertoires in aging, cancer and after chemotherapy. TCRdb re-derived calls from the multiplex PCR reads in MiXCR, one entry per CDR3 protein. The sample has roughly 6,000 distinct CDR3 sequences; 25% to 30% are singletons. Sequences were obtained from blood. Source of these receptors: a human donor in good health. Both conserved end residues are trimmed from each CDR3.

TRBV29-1	SAWGQEETQY
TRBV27	ASSPQHATNEKLF
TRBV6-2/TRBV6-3	ASSRDGSSGNTIY
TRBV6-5	ASSPSPSGRAEQF
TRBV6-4	ASSDTVGETQY
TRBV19	ASSNPGQGAKNIQY
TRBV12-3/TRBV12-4	ASRLTSGGLLVSTDTQY
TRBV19	ASQQGVHEQY
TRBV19	ASSIAAGGGDEQF
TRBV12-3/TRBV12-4	ASSPTRGRANYGYT
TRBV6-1	ASSEGRGRPVEDYGYT
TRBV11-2	ASSLVEREINEQF
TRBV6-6	ASSPWTAANTGELF
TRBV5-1	ASSFRENTEAF
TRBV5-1	ASSNDGGRAGANVLT
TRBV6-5	ASSYNPGTPGETQY
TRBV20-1	SASVQDYEQY
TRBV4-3	ASSQGGLAGALLSTDTQY
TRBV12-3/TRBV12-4	ASHGILAAIGTDTQY
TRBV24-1	ATGGPQNSPLH
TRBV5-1	ASSSTGETQY
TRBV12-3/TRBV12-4	ASREEAIGYEKLF
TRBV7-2	ASSPSDRTTTDTQY
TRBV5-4	ASSLAWPRTGELF